This T cell receptor beta chain was obtained from a study of T cells in Graves' hyperthyroidism and ophthalmopathy. Study information: Specimen type is peripheral blood, collected at initial diagnosis prior to any treatment.

Hyperthyroidism patients were newly diagnosed, had disease duration under 2 months, and were aged 18 to 65 years. The CDR3 sequence is 15 residues long. V was trimmed by 3 bases and J by 2 bases, leaving 14 bases between them. Per the germline V gene, CDR1 is MGHRA and CDR2 is YSYEKL. TCR beta CDR3 regions were amplified from RNA. The TCR CDR3 first-round RT-PCR relied on the HTBI primer set. One entry per CDR3 protein results from TCRdb running MiXCR on the multiplex PCR reads. The sample carries 300,000 to 450,000 distinct CDR3 sequences, approximately 15% recorded once. The clonotype comes from a woman aged 55-75 years with Graves' hyperthyroidism. The genes are TRBV4-1 and TRBJ2-7, with D perhaps given as TRBD1 or TRBD2 (5 bases each). Sequencing was performed on blood. DNA of the CDR3: TGCGCCAGCAGCCAGACTTGGGACCGGACCTACGAGCAGTACTTC. It codes for CASSQTWDRTYEQYF.